A single sample gave rise to the 18 T cell receptor beta chains below, sequenced in a study of human T cells and chemical hapten exposure. Time point indicated: pre-sensitization, week 0. The treatment here: therapeutic diphenylcyclopropenone sensitization with weekly scalp DPC. From the RACE reads, TCRdb called clonotypes with MiXCR, one entry per CDR3 protein. Here the sample spans 350,000 to 450,000 distinct CDR3 sequences, approximately 5% being singletons. The sequencing used whole blood, collected in connection with sensitization to the hapten diphenylcyclopropenone (DPC). The receptors come from a woman between 50 and 59 years old with alopecia areata. Some clones in this sample may be carry-over from other donors' samples.

This clonotype came up many times. The chain is built from TRBV18 and TRBJ2-1, with D unresolved. V dropped 2 bases and J dropped 6 bases, with 8 bases sitting between them. Germline V gene lookup returns CDR1 KGHSH and CDR2 LQKENI. The CDR3 contains 13 residues. The CDR3 region is CASSPSRSNEQFF. The DNA of the CDR3 is TGTGCCAGCTCACCATCAAGGAGCAATGAGCAGTTCTTC.

There are many counts of this clonotype. The genes are TRBV4-3 and TRBJ2-7; TRBD1 aligns across 10 bases. V shed 1 base and J 7 bases; nucleotides not matched to a gene: 10. This CDR3 is built from 16 residues. CDR1 is LGHNA, CDR2 YSLEER, per germline. The CDR3 loop is CASSQAWDRGLGEQYF. CDR3 DNA: TGCGCCAGCAGCCAAGCATGGGACAGGGGCCTCGGAGAGCAGTACTTC.

In this sample, this clonotype turned up a few times. The chain carries TRBV12-3 or TRBV12-4 and TRBJ1-2, with 7 bases identical to TRBD1. This CDR3 comprises 14 residues. With V trimmed by 9 bases and J by 10 bases, 17 bases remained unmatched. As DNA, the CDR3 is TGTGCCAGACTCCTAAGACAGGGTCTAAGGACCTACACCTTC. The encoded protein is CARLLRQGLRTYTF.

This clonotype was seen a few times. V usage is TRBV30 and J usage is TRBJ2-3; D perhaps matches TRBD2 (6 bases). V was cut by 0 bases and J by 5 bases, with 15 bases left in between. The CDR3 loop spans 15 amino acids. Germline V gives CDR1 GTSNPN, CDR2 SVGIG (reference sequence). The CDR3 region is CAWSVAGGVRDTQYF. The CDR3 DNA follows: TGTGCCTGGAGTGTAGCGGGCGGAGTAAGAGATACGCAGTATTTT.

This clonotype was counted many times. The chain combines TRBV2 with TRBJ2-3, with 7 bases fitting TRBD2. The germline gives CDR1 SNHLY, CDR2 FYNNEI. With V trimmed by 6 bases and J by 5 bases, 11 bases remained unmatched. The CDR3 sequence is 15 residues long. The chain's CDR3 is CASRGTTEEGDTQYF. CDR3 DNA sequence: TGTGCCAGCAGGGGGACTACCGAGGAGGGAGATACGCAGTATTTT.

This clonotype has a handful of counts. The chain employs TRBV12-5 and TRBJ1-1; no firm D call. Looked up from germline, CDR1 is LGHNT and CDR2 is FRNRAP. V lost 7 bases and J 1 base, leaving 10 bases between the germline ends. The CDR3 consists of 13 residues. CDR3 DNA: TGTGCTAGTGTCCTGGACGGGAACACTGAAGCTTTCTTT. It codes for CASVLDGNTEAFF.

This clonotype was seen more than once but under ten times. The V gene is TRBV27, the J gene TRBJ1-2; 9 bases fit TRBD1. The CDR3 spans 15 residues. V gave up 4 bases and J gave up 3 bases; unmatched junction bases: 6. Germline V gene lookup returns CDR1 MNHEY and CDR2 SMNVEV (reference sequence). The CDR3 DNA sequence: TGTGCCAGCAGTTCAAACAGGGGGCGGGACTATGGCTACACCTTC. This gives the protein CASSSNRGRDYGYTF.

This clonotype was seen ten or more times. The chain links TRBV6-6 to TRBJ2-5; 7 nucleotides align to TRBD2. Germline V gives CDR1 MNHNY, CDR2 SVGAGI (reference sequence). CDR3 length: 15 residues. V was clipped by 1 base and J by 4 bases; unmatched bases: 6. CDR3 nucleotides: TGTGCCAGCAGTTACTATCGGGGGGAAACAGAGACCCAGTACTTC. This sequence encodes CASSYYRGETETQYF.

This chain connects TRBV4-1 to TRBJ1-2; D gene unclear. Germline CDR1 and CDR2: MGHRA and YSYEKL. Deletions cut 0 bases from V and 0 bases from J, with 14 bases between. This CDR3 comprises 17 residues. The CDR3 DNA reads as TGCGCCAGCAGCCAAGATCTGGAACCTCCCTCTAACTATGGCTACACCTTC. As protein: CASSQDLEPPSNYGYTF.

The chain links TRBV28 to TRBJ2-7; the match to TRBD2 covers 13 bases. The CDR3 consists of 15 residues. CDR1 is MDHEN, CDR2 SYDVKM, per germline. Trimming cost V 6 bases and J 3 bases; bases outside gene matches: 5. This CDR3 reads CASSARLAGGYEQYF. CDR3 sequence (DNA): TGTGCCAGCAGCGCCCGACTAGCGGGGGGCTACGAGCAGTACTTC.

This clonotype was recorded at least ten times. The chain employs TRBV27 and TRBJ2-7, with 11 bases matching TRBD2. Per germline, CDR1 MNHEY and CDR2 SMNVEV (reference sequence). CDR3 length: 14 amino acids. The ends lost 4 bases at V and 5 bases at J; junction bases unmatched: 4. The CDR3 is CASSSIAGGDEQYF. The DNA for the CDR3 is TGTGCCAGCAGTTCGATAGCGGGAGGGGACGAGCAGTACTTC.

In its sample, this clonotype was seen a few times. CDR3 residues: CASREGWRSGPTDTQYF. As DNA, the CDR3 is TGTGCCAGCCGGGAGGGCTGGAGGAGCGGGCCCACAGATACGCAGTATTTT. The rearrangement joins TRBV27 to TRBJ2-3, with 8 bases lining up with TRBD2. Germline CDR1 MNHEY, CDR2 SMNVEV (reference sequence). The CDR3 loop spans 17 amino acids. V was clipped by 8 bases and J by 2 bases; unmatched bases: 15.

The sample holds many counts of this clonotype. The gene calls are TRBV4-3 and TRBJ2-7; either TRBD1 or TRBD2 may fit D (5 bases each). CDR1 and CDR2 from the germline V gene are LGHNA and YSLEER. The CDR3 has 14 residues. V lost 0 bases and J 6 bases, leaving 12 bases between the germline ends. The CDR3 DNA reads as TGCGCCAGCAGCCAAGAGGGACGGTCATCCGAGCAGTACTTC. Translation: CASSQEGRSSEQYF.

This clonotype was counted many times. V is TRBV10-3 and J is TRBJ2-3, with 8 bases identical to TRBD2. This CDR3 has 16 amino acids. Germline assignment: CDR1 ENHRY and CDR2 SYGVKD. V lost 5 bases to trimming and J lost 0 bases; unmatched junction nucleotides: 7. The CDR3 region has the DNA TGTGCCATCAGTCTACTAGCGGTGACAAGCACAGATACGCAGTATTTT. Amino acids: CAISLLAVTSTDTQYF.

This clonotype has at least ten counts. V usage is TRBV10-3 and J usage is TRBJ2-6; D unresolved. Germline CDR1 reads ENHRY; CDR2 reads SYGVKD. The ends were cut back, 3 bases at V and 0 bases at J, with 12 bases in the middle. The CDR3 length is 17 residues. This CDR3 reads CAISEVLSVSGANVLTF. The CDR3 DNA is TGTGCCATCAGTGAAGTCCTCTCAGTCTCTGGGGCCAACGTCCTGACTTTC.

This clonotype was recorded many times. V is TRBV6-5 and J is TRBJ1-2; TRBD1 aligns across 11 bases. Germline CDR1 and CDR2: MNHEY and SVGAGI. CDR3 length equals 14 residues. The trim removed 4 bases at V and 4 bases at J, leaving 2 bases unmatched. The CDR3: CASSWDRGAYGYTF. Written as DNA, the CDR3 is TGTGCCAGCAGTTGGGACAGGGGGGCCTATGGCTACACCTTC.

This clonotype was seen a few times. This chain uses TRBV7-2 with TRBJ2-3; D may be TRBD2 (5 bases). Germline lookup yields CDR1 SGHTA and CDR2 FQGNSA. This CDR3 spans 14 amino acids. V shed 2 bases and J shed 4 bases, with 10 bases lying between them. The CDR3 is CASSLIRGPDTQYF. The CDR3 coding sequence is TGTGCCAGCAGCTTAATCCGCGGGCCAGATACGCAGTATTTT.

This clonotype has ten or more counts. J is TRBJ1-1 and V is TRBV6-2 or TRBV6-3, with D possibly matching TRBD1 (5 bases). V lost 7 bases to trimming and J lost 4 bases, with 16 bases between them. This CDR3 region has 14 residues. Germline V gene sequence: CDR1 MNHEY, CDR2 SVGEGT. Here the CDR3 reads CASTQSGLSTEAFF. The DNA of the CDR3 is TGTGCCAGCACCCAATCGGGGCTCAGCACTGAAGCTTTCTTT.